This TCR beta chain originates from a study of identical twins. Germline values: CDR1 SQVTM, CDR2 ANQGSEA. CDR3 length: 12 amino acids. V dropped 4 bases and J dropped 4; count of bases not matched to a gene: 4. Of note for this clonotype: Its antigen is as yet unknown.

TCRdb analysed the 5' RACE reads with MiXCR anew, one entry per CDR3 protein. The sample shows some 790,000 distinct CDR3 sequences, about 20% of them seen only once. Study findings and constraints: Twins' excess sharing was less marked for out-of-frame beta sequences.

These data also formed part of another study, on T cells expressing NK-cell markers.

The material sequenced was PBMCs. The V and J genes are TRBV29-1 and TRBJ2-7, with TRBD2 matching 7 bases. The clonotype was recovered from a woman between 18 and 30 years old in good health. CDR3 amino acids: CSVASGGYEQYF. CDR3 DNA sequence: TGCAGCGTTGCTAGCGGAGGGTACGAGCAGTACTTC.